The rows below give T cell receptor beta chains drawn from one sample of a study of T cell responses to AZD1222 COVID-19 vaccine. Assay: immunoSEQ multiplex PCR; the TCRdb copy retains only in-frame clones and omits some. The sample consists of about 130,000 clones, approximately 88% of them appearing once. This material consisted of peripheral blood, taken on day 0 of AZD1222 vaccination. These receptors were collected from an adult in good health. Each CDR3 is given with its conserved first and last residue. D genes are given only for firm matches. Not every row has a clone size; where given, it reads once, few, many or a size class.

size: medium-sized; J: TRBJ1-2; D: TRBD1; V: TRBV10-3; CDR3: CAISESAGGNYGYTF; DNA: TGTGCCATCAGTGAGTCGGCAGGGGGGAACTATGGCTACACCTTC
size: once; J: TRBJ2-1; D: TRBD1; V: TRBV27; CDR3: CASRRGQHASYNEQFF; DNA: TGTGCCAGCAGAAGGGGACAGCACGCTTCCTACAATGAGCAGTTCTTC
size: NA; J: TRBJ1-1; D: NA; V: TRBV5-6; CDR3: CASSLGQREAFF; DNA: TGTGCCAGCAGCTTGGGGCAGAGGGAAGCTTTCTTT
size: NA; J: TRBJ1-1; D: NA; V: TRBV5-1; CDR3: CASSLGFGDMNTEAFF; DNA: TGCGCCAGCAGCTTGGGTTTCGGGGACATGAACACTGAAGCTTTCTTT
size: NA; J: TRBJ2-5; D: TRBD1; V: TRBV5-1; CDR3: CASSAGTGGLSGTQYF; DNA: TGCGCCAGCAGCGCCGGGACAGGGGGCCTCTCCGGGACCCAGTACTTC
size: few; J: TRBJ1-3; D: NA; V: TRBV9; CDR3: CASSVELNPGNTIYF; DNA: TGTGCCAGCAGCGTAGAACTGAATCCCGGAAACACCATATATTTT
size: NA; J: TRBJ1-2; D: NA; V: TRBV2; CDR3: CASNGPNYGYTF; DNA: TGTGCCAGCAACGGCCCAAACTATGGCTACACCTTC
size: once; J: TRBJ2-1; D: TRBD1; V: TRBV14; CDR3: CASGPGQRFPYNEQFF; DNA: TGTGCCAGCGGGCCGGGACAGCGATTTCCCTACAATGAGCAGTTCTTC
size: NA; J: TRBJ2-7; D: NA; V: TRBV5-1; CDR3: CASSPNAMGEIDEQYF; DNA: TGCGCCAGCAGCCCTAATGCGATGGGGGAAATCGACGAGCAGTACTTC
size: once; J: TRBJ1-6; D: NA; V: TRBV2; CDR3: CASSDQLASPLHF; DNA: TGTGCCAGCAGTGACCAACTAGCCTCACCCCTCCACTTT
size: NA; J: TRBJ1-4; D: NA; V: TRBV12-1; CDR3: CASSSYRGLRLFF; DNA: TGTGCCAGCAGCTCTTACAGGGGGCTGAGACTGTTTTTT
size: NA; J: TRBJ1-1; D: TRBD1; V: TRBV6-5; CDR3: CASSLRQGRGTEAFF; DNA: TGTGCCAGCAGTCTACGACAGGGTCGGGGGACTGAAGCTTTCTTT
size: NA; J: TRBJ1-1; D: NA; V: TRBV7-9; CDR3: CASSPLGNTEAFF; DNA: TGTGCCAGCAGTCCTTTGGGGAACACTGAAGCTTTCTTT
size: NA; J: TRBJ1-2; D: NA; V: TRBV19; CDR3: CASTRGGYYGYTF; DNA: TGTGCCAGTACTCGGGGGGGCTACTATGGCTACACCTTC
size: NA; J: TRBJ1-1; D: NA; V: TRBV7-2; CDR3: CASSPDRWNTEAFF; DNA: TGTGCCAGCAGCCCGGACAGATGGAACACTGAAGCTTTCTTT
size: NA; J: TRBJ1-2; D: NA; V: TRBV11-2; CDR3: CASSFRRDHPKF; DNA: TGTGCCAGCAGCTTTCGTCGGGACCACCCAAAGTTC
size: NA; J: TRBJ1-6; D: NA; V: TRBV30; CDR3: CAWSVRGRSSPLHF; DNA: TGTGCCTGGAGCGTTAGGGGAAGAAGTTCACCCCTCCACTTT
size: NA; J: TRBJ2-7; D: TRBD2; V: TRBV3-1/TRBV3-2; CDR3: CASSPRTSGGEQYF; DNA: TGTGCCAGCAGCCCGCGGACTAGCGGAGGCGAGCAGTACTTC
size: NA; J: TRBJ1-5; D: NA; V: TRBV19; CDR3: CASRTGSYSNQPQHF; DNA: TGTGCCAGTAGAACAGGCTCATATAGCAATCAGCCCCAGCATTTT
size: once; J: TRBJ1-1; D: NA; V: TRBV6-5; CDR3: CASSYPEQKAFF; DNA: TGTGCCAGCAGTTACCCCGAACAAAAAGCTTTCTTT
size: NA; J: TRBJ2-6; D: TRBD1; V: TRBV19; CDR3: CASGTVFSGANVLTF; DNA: TGTGCCAGCGGGACAGTCTTCTCTGGGGCCAACGTCCTGACTTTC
size: NA; J: TRBJ1-4; D: NA; V: TRBV4-1; CDR3: CASSLGGRAADEKLFF; DNA: TGCGCCAGCAGCCTGGGGGGCAGGGCAGCGGATGAAAAACTGTTTTTT
size: NA; J: TRBJ1-2; D: NA; V: TRBV6-5; CDR3: CASSLGQLTTNYGYTF; DNA: TGTGCCAGCAGTTTAGGACAGTTGACTACTAACTATGGCTACACCTTC
size: once; J: TRBJ1-3; D: NA; V: TRBV12-3/TRBV12-4; CDR3: CASSHNGGNTIYF; DNA: TGTGCCAGCAGCCACAATGGTGGAAACACCATATATTTT
size: NA; J: TRBJ2-7; D: NA; V: TRBV5-1; CDR3: CASSLAQSYEQYF; DNA: TGCGCCAGCAGCTTGGCACAGTCCTACGAGCAGTACTTC
size: NA; J: TRBJ2-1; D: TRBD1; V: TRBV28; CDR3: CASSRDRVRQSSYNEQFF; DNA: TGTGCCAGCAGTCGGGACAGGGTTCGACAAAGCTCCTACAATGAGCAGTTCTTC
size: NA; J: TRBJ2-7; D: TRBD1; V: TRBV19; CDR3: CASKGTGNYEQYF; DNA: TGTGCCAGTAAGGGGACAGGGAACTACGAGCAGTACTTC
size: NA; J: TRBJ2-7; D: TRBD1; V: TRBV25-1; CDR3: CASTKTGFYEQYF; DNA: TGTGCCAGCACTAAGACAGGGTTCTACGAGCAGTACTTC
size: NA; J: TRBJ2-7; D: TRBD1; V: TRBV5-1; CDR3: CASSSRTGNYEQYF; DNA: TGCGCCAGCAGCTCACGGACAGGGAACTACGAGCAGTACTTC
size: NA; J: TRBJ2-3; D: TRBD1; V: TRBV5-1; CDR3: CASSLAGQGLGNTQYF; DNA: TGCGCCAGCAGCTTGGCGGGACAGGGGCTGGGAAATACGCAGTATTTT
size: NA; J: TRBJ1-1; D: NA; V: TRBV5-1; CDR3: CASSLDRTAITEAFF; DNA: TGCGCCAGCAGCTTGGATCGGACAGCAATTACTGAAGCTTTCTTT
size: NA; J: TRBJ1-1; D: NA; V: TRBV28; CDR3: CASSSLDLEAFF; DNA: TGTGCCAGCAGTTCCCTGGACCTTGAAGCTTTCTTT
size: once; J: TRBJ1-5; D: NA; V: TRBV10-3; CDR3: CAISESSDSNQPQHF; DNA: TGTGCCATCAGTGAGTCAAGTGATAGCAATCAGCCCCAGCATTTT
size: NA; J: TRBJ1-1; D: TRBD1; V: TRBV4-1; CDR3: CASSQGGGGGKAFF; DNA: TGCGCCAGCAGCCAAGGAGGAGGGGGCGGTAAGGCTTTCTTT
size: once; J: TRBJ1-5; D: NA; V: TRBV30; CDR3: CAWSDTQRFGYNQPQHF; DNA: TGTGCCTGGAGCGATACTCAAAGGTTTGGGTACAATCAGCCCCAGCATTTT
size: NA; J: TRBJ1-2; D: NA; V: TRBV28; CDR3: CASSIGTGTYGYTF; DNA: TGTGCCAGCAGCATAGGCACAGGGACCTATGGCTACACCTTC
size: NA; J: TRBJ2-5; D: NA; V: TRBV14; CDR3: CASSQGYREFQETQYF; DNA: TGTGCCAGCAGCCAAGGGTACAGGGAATTCCAAGAGACCCAGTACTTC
size: NA; J: TRBJ1-1; D: TRBD1; V: TRBV5-4; CDR3: CASSLSGTVNTEAFF; DNA: TGTGCCAGCAGCTTGAGCGGGACAGTGAACACTGAAGCTTTCTTT
size: NA; J: TRBJ2-1; D: TRBD2; V: TRBV28; CDR3: CATIRAGGTYNEQFF; DNA: TGTGCCACCATAAGGGCGGGGGGAACCTACAATGAGCAGTTCTTC
size: NA; J: TRBJ1-6; D: NA; V: TRBV28; CDR3: CASSLGTTGENSPLHF; DNA: TGTGCCAGCAGTTTAGGTACGACCGGTGAAAATTCACCCCTCCACTTT
size: NA; J: TRBJ2-2; D: NA; V: TRBV5-1; CDR3: CASRGELSTGELFF; DNA: TGCGCCAGCAGGGGGGAACTGAGCACCGGGGAGCTGTTTTTT
size: NA; J: TRBJ1-1; D: TRBD1; V: TRBV9; CDR3: CASSATGDTEAFF; DNA: TGTGCCAGCAGCGCGACAGGGGACACTGAAGCTTTCTTT
size: NA; J: TRBJ1-1; D: NA; V: TRBV6-5; CDR3: CASSRIQSDEAFF; DNA: TGTGCCAGCAGCAGGATACAAAGTGACGAAGCTTTCTTT
size: NA; J: TRBJ1-4; D: NA; V: TRBV15; CDR3: CATSRDSGKEKLFF; DNA: TGTGCCACCAGCAGAGACTCAGGAAAGGAAAAACTGTTTTTT
size: NA; J: TRBJ1-1; D: NA; V: TRBV2; CDR3: CASSEYNTEAFF; DNA: TGTGCCAGCAGTGAGTATAACACTGAAGCTTTCTTT
size: NA; J: TRBJ1-1; D: NA; V: TRBV5-1; CDR3: CASSLRQKNTEAFF; DNA: TGCGCCAGCAGCTTGAGGCAGAAGAACACTGAAGCTTTCTTT
size: NA; J: TRBJ1-2; D: NA; V: TRBV28; CDR3: CASSSGLGNGYTF; DNA: TGTGCCAGCAGTTCCGGACTGGGTAATGGCTACACCTTC
size: NA; J: TRBJ1-1; D: NA; V: TRBV19; CDR3: CASNEGNTEAFF; DNA: TGTGCCAGTAACGAGGGTAACACTGAAGCTTTCTTT
size: NA; J: TRBJ2-5; D: NA; V: TRBV19; CDR3: CASSTAATRGETQYF; DNA: TGTGCCAGTAGTACCGCGGCCACCCGCGGGGAGACCCAGTACTTC
size: NA; J: TRBJ1-3; D: TRBD1; V: TRBV19; CDR3: CASSPQGGPSGNTIYF; DNA: TGTGCCAGTAGCCCACAGGGGGGGCCTTCTGGAAACACCATATATTTT
size: NA; J: TRBJ1-1; D: NA; V: TRBV6-5; CDR3: CASSTSRGDTEAFF; DNA: TGTGCCAGCAGTACAAGCAGGGGCGACACTGAAGCTTTCTTT
size: NA; J: TRBJ2-7; D: NA; V: TRBV12-3/TRBV12-4; CDR3: CASSIQSYEQYF; DNA: TGTGCCAGCAGTATACAGAGCTACGAGCAGTACTTC
size: NA; J: TRBJ1-4; D: NA; V: TRBV7-2; CDR3: CASSPERSTNEKLFF; DNA: TGTGCCAGCAGCCCCGAGAGATCAACTAATGAAAAACTGTTTTTT
size: once; J: TRBJ1-3; D: NA; V: TRBV29-1; CDR3: CSAADGGNTIYF; DNA: TGCAGCGCCGCGGACGGAGGAAACACCATATATTTT
size: NA; J: TRBJ2-7; D: NA; V: TRBV21-1; CDR3: CASSRSGTGPSYEQYF; DNA: TGTGCCAGCAGCAGGTCCGGGACAGGACCTTCCTACGAGCAGTACTTC